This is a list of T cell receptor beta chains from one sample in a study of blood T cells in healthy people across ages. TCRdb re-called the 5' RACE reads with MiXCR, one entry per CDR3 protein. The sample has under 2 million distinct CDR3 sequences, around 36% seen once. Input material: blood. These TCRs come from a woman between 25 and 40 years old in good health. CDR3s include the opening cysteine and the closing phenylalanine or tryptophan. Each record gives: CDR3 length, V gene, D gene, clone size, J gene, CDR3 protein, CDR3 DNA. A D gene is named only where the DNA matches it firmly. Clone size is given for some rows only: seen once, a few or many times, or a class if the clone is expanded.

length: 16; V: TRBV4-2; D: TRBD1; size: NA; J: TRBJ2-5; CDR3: CASSQEQGFAKETQYF; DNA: TGTGCCAGCAGCCAAGAACAGGGGTTCGCAAAAGAGACCCAGTACTTC
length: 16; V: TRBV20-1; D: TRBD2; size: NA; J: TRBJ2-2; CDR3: CSARIGRGGGTGELFF; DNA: TGCAGTGCTAGAATCGGGCGGGGGGGAGGCACCGGGGAGCTGTTTTTT
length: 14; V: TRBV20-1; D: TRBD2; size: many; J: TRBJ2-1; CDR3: CSASSVLAGGEQFF; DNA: TGCAGTGCTAGTAGCGTCCTAGCGGGAGGTGAGCAGTTCTTC
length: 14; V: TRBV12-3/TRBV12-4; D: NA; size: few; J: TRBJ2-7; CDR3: CASTRGGTPGEQYF; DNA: TGTGCCAGCACCAGAGGTGGCACCCCGGGGGAGCAGTACTTC
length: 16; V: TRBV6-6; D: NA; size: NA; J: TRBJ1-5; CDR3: CASSYSTGGGNQPQHF; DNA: TGTGCCAGCAGTTACTCGACCGGAGGGGGCAATCAGCCCCAGCATTTT
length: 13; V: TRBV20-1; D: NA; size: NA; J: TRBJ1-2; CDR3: CSARDRSNYDCTF; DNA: TGCAGTGCTAGAGACAGAAGTAACTATGACTGCACCTTC
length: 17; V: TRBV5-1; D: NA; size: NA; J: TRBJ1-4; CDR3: CASSRAGGAASNEKLFF; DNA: TGCGCCAGCAGCCGAGCCGGAGGGGCAGCAAGTAATGAAAAACTGTTTTTT
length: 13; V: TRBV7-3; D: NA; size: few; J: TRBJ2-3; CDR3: CASSSDGTDTQYF; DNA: TGTGCCAGCAGCTCGGACGGCACAGATACGCAGTATTTT
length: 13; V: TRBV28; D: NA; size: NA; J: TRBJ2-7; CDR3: CASRNRDRYEQYF; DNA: TGTGCCAGCAGAAATCGAGACAGATACGAGCAGTACTTC
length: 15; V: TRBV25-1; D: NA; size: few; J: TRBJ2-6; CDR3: CASSNPGAGANVLTF; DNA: TGTGCCAGCAGTAATCCAGGGGCTGGGGCCAACGTCCTGACTTTC
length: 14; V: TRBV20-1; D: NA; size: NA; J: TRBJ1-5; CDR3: CSARTDHSNQPQHF; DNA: TGCAGTGCTCGGACAGACCATAGCAATCAGCCCCAGCATTTT
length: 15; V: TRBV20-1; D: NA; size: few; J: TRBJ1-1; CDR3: CSARDFAGMNTEAFF; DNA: TGCAGTGCTAGAGATTTCGCAGGGATGAACACTGAAGCTTTCTTT
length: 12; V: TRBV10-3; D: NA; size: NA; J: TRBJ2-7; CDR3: CTIGGEGYEQYF; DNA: TGTACCATCGGCGGAGAAGGCTACGAGCAGTACTTC
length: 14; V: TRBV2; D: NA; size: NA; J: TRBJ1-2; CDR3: CASSELAVNYGYTF; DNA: TGTGCCAGCAGTGAATTAGCAGTAAACTATGGCTACACCTTC
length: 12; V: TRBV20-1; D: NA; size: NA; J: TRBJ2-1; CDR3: CSASYPNNEQFF; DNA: TGCAGTGCTAGCTATCCTAACAATGAGCAGTTCTTC
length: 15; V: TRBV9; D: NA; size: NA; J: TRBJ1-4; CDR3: CASSPDSGGNEKLFF; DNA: TGTGCCAGCAGCCCCGACTCTGGGGGTAATGAAAAACTGTTTTTT
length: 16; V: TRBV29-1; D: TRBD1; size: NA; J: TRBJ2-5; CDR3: CSVDDWGTGGQETQYF; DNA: TGCAGCGTTGACGACTGGGGGACAGGGGGTCAAGAGACCCAGTACTTC
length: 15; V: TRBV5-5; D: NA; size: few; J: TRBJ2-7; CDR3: CASSLAGAGRYEQYF; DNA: TGTGCCAGCAGCTTGGCCGGGGCGGGGCGTTACGAGCAGTACTTC
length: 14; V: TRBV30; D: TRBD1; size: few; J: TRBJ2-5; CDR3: CAWSTSGGAETQYF; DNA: TGTGCCTGGAGTACGTCAGGGGGCGCGGAGACCCAGTACTTC
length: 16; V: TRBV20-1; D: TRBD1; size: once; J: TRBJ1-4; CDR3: CSARGGTGATNEKLFF; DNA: TGCAGTGCCAGGGGTGGGACAGGGGCAACTAATGAAAAACTGTTTTTT
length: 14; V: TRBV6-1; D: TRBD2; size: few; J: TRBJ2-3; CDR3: CASDLFLAGDTQYF; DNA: TGTGCCAGCGATTTATTCCTAGCGGGAGATACGCAGTATTTT
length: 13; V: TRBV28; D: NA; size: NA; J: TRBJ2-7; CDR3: CASRAYDKSEQYF; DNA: TGTGCCAGCAGAGCGTACGACAAGAGCGAGCAGTACTTC
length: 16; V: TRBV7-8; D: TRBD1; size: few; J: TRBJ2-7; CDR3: CASSLAGTGRSYEQYF; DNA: TGTGCCAGCAGCTTAGCGGGGACAGGCCGCTCCTACGAGCAGTACTTC
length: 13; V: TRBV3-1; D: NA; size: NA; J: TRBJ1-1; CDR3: CASSQRGRTEAFF; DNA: TGTGCCAGCAGCCAACGGGGGCGCACTGAAGCTTTCTTT
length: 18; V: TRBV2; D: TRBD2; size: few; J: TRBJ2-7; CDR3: CASSEWGTSGSEGYEQYF; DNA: TGTGCCAGCAGTGAATGGGGGACTAGCGGGTCAGAAGGCTACGAGCAGTACTTC
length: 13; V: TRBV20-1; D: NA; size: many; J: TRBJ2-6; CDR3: CSAANPGANVLTF; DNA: TGCAGTGCTGCAAACCCTGGGGCCAACGTCCTGACTTTC
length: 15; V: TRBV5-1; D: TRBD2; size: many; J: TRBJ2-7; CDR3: CASSLGLAGNYEQYF; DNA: TGCGCCAGCAGCTTGGGACTAGCGGGGAACTACGAGCAGTACTTC
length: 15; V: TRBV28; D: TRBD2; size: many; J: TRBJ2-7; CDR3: CASSFMTSGIPEQYF; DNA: TGTGCCAGCAGTTTTATGACTAGCGGGATCCCCGAGCAGTACTTC
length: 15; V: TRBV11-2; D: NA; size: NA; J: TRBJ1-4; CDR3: CASSLAGSKNEKLFF; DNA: TGTGCCAGCAGCTTAGCCGGCAGCAAGAATGAAAAACTGTTTTTT
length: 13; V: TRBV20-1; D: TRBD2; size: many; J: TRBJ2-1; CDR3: CRPGGRGGHEQFF; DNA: TGCAGGCCCGGGGGGCGGGGGGGCCATGAGCAGTTCTTC
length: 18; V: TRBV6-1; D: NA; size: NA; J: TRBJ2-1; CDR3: CASSERLWRGGPYNEQFF; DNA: TGTGCCAGCAGTGAACGGCTTTGGAGGGGGGGACCCTACAATGAGCAGTTCTTC
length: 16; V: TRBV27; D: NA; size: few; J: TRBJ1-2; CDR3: CASSLSSVAAAYGYTF; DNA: TGTGCCAGCAGTTTATCGTCGGTGGCCGCTGCTTATGGCTACACCTTC